The 19 T cell receptor beta chains below all came from one sample that was sequenced in a study of patients and donors after allogeneic stem cell transplantation. TCRdb re-analysed the RT-PCR reads in MiXCR, keeping a single row per CDR3 protein. This table has about 960,000 distinct CDR3 sequences, under 20% appearing once. Specimen: blood, either unsorted or a sorted T cell fraction (not recorded which). These receptor sequences come from a human donor who was either an allogeneic HSCT recipient or a stem cell or donor lymphocyte infusion donor (not recorded which). It is not recorded whose cells these are; they may come from a transplant donor.

This clonotype came up many times. The chain links TRBV6-2 or TRBV6-3 to TRBJ2-6; D remains unclear. V was clipped by 0 bases and J by 0 bases, with 12 bases between them. CDR3 length equals 18 residues. Germline CDR1 is MNHEY and CDR2 is SVGEGT. CDR3 coding DNA: TGTGCCAGCAGTTACTCGCTCCCCAGCTTCTCTGGGGCCAACGTCCTGACTTTC. Protein product: CASSYSLPSFSGANVLTF.

This clonotype was seen only a few times. The chain joins TRBV6-4 to TRBJ2-5, with D possibly matching TRBD2 (6 bases). The germline gives CDR1 MRHNA, CDR2 SNTAGT. The CDR3 length is 15 residues. V lost 5 bases to trimming and J lost 2 bases, with 15 bases between them. DNA for the CDR3: TGTGCCAGCAGTTTGGAGGCGGGAAAGCAAGAGACCCAGTACTTC. This codes for CASSLEAGKQETQYF.

V usage is TRBV18 and J usage is TRBJ2-7, with 10 bases that match TRBD1. The CDR3 has 16 amino acids. With V trimmed by 2 bases and J by 1 base, 5 bases remained unmatched. Germline CDR1 KGHSH, CDR2 LQKENI. CDR3 sequence reads: CASSPWGQGTSYEQYF. The CDR3 DNA sequence: TGTGCCAGCTCACCATGGGGACAGGGGACTTCCTACGAGCAGTACTTC.

In its sample, this clonotype was seen many times. The CDR3 loop is CASSLRDFLNTGELFF. The CDR3 region has the DNA TGTGCCAGCAGCCTCCGGGACTTCCTAAACACCGGGGAGCTGTTTTTT. The genes are TRBV4-2 and TRBJ2-2; D might be TRBD2 (6 bases). Germline CDR1 is LGHNA and CDR2 is YNFKEQ. The CDR3 runs 16 residues. Trimming stripped 4 bases from V and 2 bases from J, with 14 bases between.

The chain couples TRBV20-1 to TRBJ2-5, with a possible D match to TRBD1 (5 bases). CDR1 is DFQATT and CDR2 is SNEGSKA in the germline V gene (reference sequence). V shed 4 bases and J shed 5 bases, with 14 bases lying between them. The CDR3 length is 13 residues. This chain's CDR3 is CSAMKGAGETQYF. CDR3 sequence (DNA): TGCAGTGCTATGAAAGGGGCCGGGGAGACCCAGTACTTC.

This clonotype was seen a few times. This chain joins TRBV5-1 and TRBJ2-2; 9 positions match TRBD1. CDR3 length: 16 amino acids. After removal of 4 bases from V and 4 bases from J, the junction contained 8 bases not matched to a gene. Germline V gives CDR1 SGHRS, CDR2 YFSETQ. In DNA form, the CDR3 reads TGCGCCAGCAGCCCCCGGACAGGGGACGGCACCGGGGAGCTGTTTTTT. Residues: CASSPRTGDGTGELFF.

In this sample, this clonotype turned up a few times. The gene calls are TRBV6-1 and TRBJ2-7, with D maybe TRBD1 (6 bases). V lost 8 bases and J lost 3, with 14 bases in between. Germline assignment: CDR1 MNHNS and CDR2 SASEGT. CDR3 size: 13 residues. The CDR3 loop reads CASGRDTHYEQYF. CDR3 DNA: TGTGCCAGCGGACGGGACACCCACTACGAGCAGTACTTC.

V and J are TRBV24-1 and TRBJ2-1; 12 bases are shared with TRBD2. Germline V gives CDR1 KGHDR, CDR2 SFDVKD. CDR3 size: 17 residues. V was clipped by 4 bases and J by 8 bases; unmatched bases: 11. The CDR3 region has the DNA TGTGCCACCAGTGACCGAAATAGACTAGCGGGAGAGGATGAGCAGTTCTTC. It specifies CATSDRNRLAGEDEQFF.

This clonotype was counted a few times. The gene calls are TRBV20-1 and TRBJ2-1; TRBD2 matches at 8 bases. Germline assignment: CDR1 DFQATT and CDR2 SNEGSKA (reference sequence). The V gene end was trimmed by 1 base and the J gene end by 3 bases; junction bases not matched to a gene: 11. The CDR3 is made up of 17 amino acids. The CDR3 here is CSARAASGSDVYNEQFF. The DNA of the CDR3 is TGCAGTGCTAGAGCAGCAAGCGGGAGCGACGTCTACAATGAGCAGTTCTTC.

This clonotype occurred a few times. The genes are TRBV7-3 and TRBJ2-1, with TRBD1 matching over 8 bases. With V trimmed by 5 bases and J by 9 bases, 15 bases remained unmatched. CDR1 and CDR2 from the germline V gene are SGHTA and FQGTGA. This CDR3 contains 16 residues. The CDR3 DNA reads TGTGCCAGCAGCCTACAGGGGGGTAGCTTAACGGGTGAGCAGTTCTTC. Encoded protein: CASSLQGGSLTGEQFF. Full variable domain (remainder filled in from reference TRBV7-3 and TRBJ2-1): GAGVSQTPSNKVTEKGKYVELRCDPISGHTALYWYRQSLGQGPEFLIYFQGTGAADDSGLPNDRFFAVRPEGSVSTLKIQRTERGDSAVYLCASSLQGGSLTGEQFFGPGTRLTVL.

The chain employs TRBV25-1 and TRBJ1-5; D uncertain. Germline V gives CDR1 MGHDK, CDR2 SYGVNS. Trimming removed 10 bases from V and 0 bases from J, with 13 bases in between. The CDR3 runs to 14 residues. CDR3 region: CATGIGYSNQPQHF. DNA for the CDR3: TGTGCCACTGGGATAGGCTATAGCAATCAGCCCCAGCATTTT.

The V gene is TRBV4-2, the J gene TRBJ2-3, with TRBD1 identical over 7 bases. The J segment lost 3 bases and the V segment lost 1 base, leaving 4 bases of the junction unmatched. Germline V gene lookup returns CDR1 LGHNA and CDR2 YNFKEQ. CDR3 length: 15 amino acids. As DNA, the CDR3 is TGTGCCAGCAGCCAAGTTGACAGGGAAACAGATACGCAGTATTTT. This codes for CASSQVDRETDTQYF.

Many counts were recorded for this clonotype. One end of the junction fails to match germline, which may point to a read error. The CDR3 protein is CASSQDRGTEAFF. The CDR3 DNA sequence: TGCGCCAGCAGCCAAGACAGGGGGACTGAAGCTTTCTTT. The chain uses TRBV4-2 and TRBJ1-1; 9 bases line up with TRBD1. CDR3 length equals 13 residues. The germline V gene encodes CDR1 LGHNA and CDR2 YNFKEQ.

A few counts support this clonotype. V and J are TRBV29-1 and TRBJ2-3; D unclear. Germline V gene sequence: CDR1 SQVTM, CDR2 ANQGSEA. Trimming pared 1 base from V and 5 bases from J, leaving 13 bases between. There are 14 residues in the CDR3. DNA for the CDR3: TGCAGCGTTGAAGGGCGCGACAAGGGAGATACGCAGTATTTT. Its protein product is CSVEGRDKGDTQYF.

CDR3 region: CASSFEDRGRDTQYF. The CDR3 bases are TGTGCCAGCAGCTTTGAAGACAGGGGGCGAGATACGCAGTATTTT. V is TRBV5-6 and J is TRBJ2-3; TRBD1 matches at 10 bases. The CDR3 runs 15 residues. V shed 2 bases and J 5 bases; nucleotides not matched to a gene: 5. CDR1 is SGHDT, CDR2 YYEEEE, per germline.

The chain carries TRBV4-1 and TRBJ1-4, with 7 bases fitting TRBD1. The ends lost 2 bases at V and 10 bases at J; junction bases unmatched: 10. CDR3 length equals 15 residues. CDR1 MGHRA and CDR2 YSYEKL come from the germline V gene. CDR3 amino acids: CASSQPGQEIGKLFF. For the CDR3, the DNA is TGCGCCAGCAGCCAACCCGGACAGGAAATCGGAAAACTGTTTTTT.

V usage is TRBV11-2 and J usage is TRBJ2-3; 11 bases match TRBD2. Per germline, CDR1 SGHAT and CDR2 FQNNGV. CDR3 length: 18 residues. V shed 5 bases, J shed 2 bases, and the junction held 12 bases outside the gene matches. The CDR3 protein is CASSRTSGGLYNTDTQYF. In nucleotides, the CDR3 is TGTGCCAGCAGCCGTACTAGCGGGGGTTTGTATAACACAGATACGCAGTATTTT.

This clonotype has a handful of counts. The chain links TRBV6-5 to TRBJ1-4; D remains ambiguous. CDR3 size: 15 residues. V dropped 0 bases and J dropped 8 bases, with 13 bases sitting between them. In germline, CDR1 is MNHEY, CDR2 SVGAGI. CDR3 in DNA: TGTGCCAGCAGTTACTCGGGAAGAATCAGCGAAAAACTGTTTTTT. It codes for CASSYSGRISEKLFF.

This clonotype was detected a few times. The chain links TRBV9 to TRBJ2-3; D is unresolved. Between the trimmed V and J ends, which lost 2 bases and 2 bases, there was a span of 6 bases. The CDR3 is 13 residues long. Germline loops: CDR1 SGDLS, CDR2 YYNGEE. The chain's CDR3 is CASSVWLTDTQYF. CDR3 DNA sequence: TGTGCCAGCAGCGTGTGGCTCACAGATACGCAGTATTTT.